The 23 T cell receptor beta chains below come from one sample, sequenced in a study of cytomegalovirus exposure and HLA in healthy donors. Primers: 60 Vbeta forward and 13 Jbeta reverse. The data were produced by immunoSEQ multiplex PCR, yet TCRdb's version contains in-frame clones alone and is incomplete. The top ten clones hold approximately 6.3% of a sample with some 200,000 clones, 75% to 90% of them seen once. The source material was PBMCs. The receptors were sampled from a man aged 35-49 years in good health and CMV-seropositive.

The chain carries TRBV7-9 and TRBJ1-1, with D unclear. The CDR3 runs 14 residues. Deletions cut 0 bases from V and 1 base from J, with 6 bases between. Germline V gene sequence: CDR1 SEHNR, CDR2 FQNEAQ (reference sequence). The CDR3 nucleotides are TGTGCCAGCAGCTTAGCCCGGAGGAACACTGAAGCTTTCTTT. Its protein is CASSLARRNTEAFF.

The chain is built from TRBV7-9 and TRBJ2-1; TRBD2 matches 9 bases. V dropped 1 base and J dropped 0; count of bases not matched to a gene: 7. CDR1 and CDR2 from the germline V gene are SEHNR and FQNEAQ (reference sequence). This CDR3 has 18 residues. CDR3: CASSLGLAGISSYNEQFF. CDR3 bases: TGTGCCAGCAGCTTAGGGCTAGCGGGGATAAGCTCCTACAATGAGCAGTTCTTC.

The V and J genes are TRBV10-1 and TRBJ1-1, with D tentatively TRBD1 (6 bases). Trimming left V 5 bases short and J 4 bases short, with 8 bases between. Germline V gene lookup returns CDR1 WNHNN and CDR2 SYGVQD (reference sequence). The CDR3 extends over 12 amino acids. Here the CDR3 DNA reads TGCGCCAGCAGTACAGGGTCCACTGAAGCTTTCTTT. Translating it yields CASSTGSTEAFF.

The CDR3 region is CAWTVQLGANVLTF. The CDR3 DNA follows: TGTGCCTGGACCGTGCAGTTGGGGGCCAACGTCCTGACTTTC. The rearrangement joins TRBV30 to TRBJ2-6, with unresolved D. The germline V gene has CDR1 GTSNPN and CDR2 SVGIG (reference sequence). CDR3 length: 14 residues. V was pared by 4 bases and J by 4 bases, with 11 bases between.

V usage is TRBV7-9 and J usage is TRBJ2-7, with a possible D match to TRBD1 (5 bases). This CDR3 is built from 14 residues. CDR1 SEHNR and CDR2 FQNEAQ come from the germline V gene (reference sequence). V was pared by 5 bases and J by 5 bases, with 16 bases between. DNA of the CDR3: TGTGCCAGCAGCCCCACAGTAGGGGCCAACGAGCAGTACTTC. This gives the protein CASSPTVGANEQYF.

The CDR3 DNA follows: TGTGCCAGCAGCCGCGGACAGGGCTCTAATGAAAAACTGTTTTTT. This codes for CASSRGQGSNEKLFF. This chain joins TRBV6-6 and TRBJ1-4; the match to TRBD1 covers 8 bases. The CDR3 loop spans 15 amino acids. Germline values: CDR1 MNHNY, CDR2 SVGAGI (reference sequence). The V segment lost 6 bases and the J segment 3 bases; nucleotides outside the gene matches: 6.

This clone was seen once. The chain employs TRBV9 and TRBJ2-1; TRBD2 matches 12 bases. Trimming took 5 bases from V and 3 from J; bases not matched to a gene: 9. Per germline, CDR1 SGDLS and CDR2 YYNGEE. The CDR3 has 17 amino acids. The CDR3 here is CASSPRVLAGGYNEQFF. For the CDR3, the DNA is TGTGCCAGCAGTCCTAGAGTACTAGCGGGGGGCTACAATGAGCAGTTCTTC.

The genes are TRBV6-6 and TRBJ1-1; D might be TRBD1 (5 bases). This CDR3 has 12 residues. Germline values: CDR1 MNHNY, CDR2 SVGAGI (reference sequence). Between the trimmed V and J ends, which lost 4 bases and 8 bases, there was a span of 11 bases. The CDR3 nucleotides are TGTGCCAGCAGTTTAGAACGGGGGGAAGCTTTCTTT. The encoded protein is CASSLERGEAFF.

The chain is built from TRBV13 and TRBJ2-3, with 8 nucleotides matching TRBD2. The V gene's germline CDR1 is PRHDT and CDR2 FYEKMQ (reference sequence). With 7 bases clipped from V and 8 bases from J, the junction kept 17 bases outside the gene matches. This CDR3 region has 16 residues. The CDR3 DNA follows: TGTGCCAGCACTCCGCTTGGGAGCGGGGGCCGGGGTACGCAGTATTTT. This gives the protein CASTPLGSGGRGTQYF. Full variable domain (outside the CDR3, taken from reference TRBV13 and TRBJ2-3): AAGVIQSPRHLIKEKRETATLKCYPIPRHDTVYWYQQGPGQDPQFLISFYEKMQSDKGSIPDRFSAQQFSDYHSELNMSSLELGDSALYFCASTPLGSGGRGTQYFGPGTRLTVL.

The CDR3 nucleotides are TGCGCCAGCAGCCGGAGGAGTTTAGCGGGGGACAATGAGCAGTTCTTC. It translates to CASSRRSLAGDNEQFF. The chain is built from TRBV4-3 and TRBJ2-1; 9 bases agree with TRBD2. J was trimmed by 5 bases and V by 4 bases; bases with no gene match: 9. CDR3 size: 16 residues. Germline V gives CDR1 LGHNA, CDR2 YSLEER.

This clone was picked up a small number of times. This sequence joins TRBV7-8 and TRBJ1-5, with 7 bases aligning to TRBD1. V trimming: 4 bases; J trimming: 1 base; junction bases outside the gene matches: 7. Germline CDR1 SGHVS, CDR2 FQNEAQ. This CDR3 region has 16 residues. Here the CDR3 DNA reads TGTGCCAGCAGCTCAAGGAGGGGACAGAGCAATCAGCCCCAGCATTTT. As protein: CASSSRRGQSNQPQHF.

This clone was observed once. The rearrangement joins TRBV13 to TRBJ1-1; maybe TRBD1 (5 bases). Trimming cost V 1 base and J 1 base, with 13 bases left between them. The germline gives CDR1 PRHDT, CDR2 FYEKMQ (reference sequence). CDR3 size: 16 residues. The CDR3 sequence is CASSLAPQAPNTEAFF. CDR3 bases: TGTGCCAGCAGCTTAGCCCCACAGGCACCGAACACTGAAGCTTTCTTT.

This clone was picked up one time. The chain uses TRBV29-1 and TRBJ2-7, with unresolved D. CDR1 and CDR2 from the germline V gene are SQVTM and ANQGSEA. There are 12 residues in the CDR3. V was pared by 4 bases and J by 0 bases, with 7 bases between. The CDR3 DNA sequence: TGCAGCGTTGTAGAGAGCTCCTACGAGCAGTACTTC. Amino acids: CSVVESSYEQYF.

In this sample, this clone turned up a few times. This chain joins TRBV19 and TRBJ1-3; the D gene is possibly TRBD1 (6 bases). Germline V gives CDR1 LNHDA, CDR2 SQIVND (reference sequence). The CDR3 consists of 13 residues. The V end was cut by 5 bases, the J end by 2 bases, with 7 bases between. The CDR3, as DNA: TGTGCCAGTAGTTGGGGGCCTGGAAACACCATATATTTT. Translating it yields CASSWGPGNTIYF.

This chain links TRBV13 with TRBJ1-1, with D possibly being TRBD1 (6 bases). The V gene lost 6 bases and the J gene lost 5 bases, with 16 bases spanning the gap. The germline V gene encodes CDR1 PRHDT and CDR2 FYEKMQ (reference sequence). CDR3 length: 14 amino acids. The CDR3 loop reads CASRLVPGATEAFF. CDR3 DNA sequence: TGTGCCAGCAGACTAGTACCAGGGGCAACTGAAGCTTTCTTT.

The chain uses TRBV2 and TRBJ1-1; no firm D call. Germline V lookup: CDR1 SNHLY, CDR2 FYNNEI. The CDR3 contains 11 residues. Trimming removed 6 bases at V and 7 bases at J, with 9 bases between. The CDR3 DNA reads TGTGCCAGCAGGGTTTCGGTTGAAGCTTTCTTT. Amino acids: CASRVSVEAFF.

V is TRBV14 and J is TRBJ1-2, with D possibly TRBD1 on 5 matching bases. Deletions cut 6 bases from V and 5 bases from J, with 13 bases between. There are 13 residues in the CDR3. The germline V gene has CDR1 SGHDN and CDR2 FVKESK. This CDR3 reads CASRGDSAYGYTF. The CDR3 DNA reads as TGTGCCAGCAGGGGTGACAGCGCATATGGCTACACCTTC.

DNA for the CDR3: TGTGCCAGCAGCTTCGGACAGGGGCTCTCCTACGAGCAGTACTTC. This translates into CASSFGQGLSYEQYF. The V and J genes are TRBV5-4 and TRBJ2-7; 9 nucleotides align to TRBD1. This CDR3 has 15 residues. Germline values: CDR1 SGHNT, CDR2 YYREEE (reference sequence). Germline trimming cut 2 bases from V and 0 bases from J; bases unmatched to any gene: 3. The entire variable domain, with the rest obtained from reference TRBV5-4 and TRBJ2-7, is as follows: ETGVTQSPTHLIKTRGQQVTLRCSSQSGHNTVSWYQQALGQGPQFIFQYYREEENGRGNFPPRFSGLQFPNYSSELNVNALELDDSALYLCASSFGQGLSYEQYFGPGTRLTVT.

The CDR3 DNA reads TGTGCCAGCAGTTATCGAGGTGGCTACACCTTC. It is translated as CASSYRGGYTF. The chain links TRBV6-6 to TRBJ1-2; D is unclear. CDR3 length equals 11 residues. Germline V gene lookup returns CDR1 MNHNY and CDR2 SVGAGI (reference sequence). The ends were cut back, 3 bases at V and 7 bases at J, with 6 bases in the middle.

The genes are TRBV7-8 and TRBJ2-3; tentatively, D is TRBD1 (6 bases). CDR1 is SGHVS and CDR2 is FQNEAQ in the germline V gene. The CDR3 runs to 15 residues. V was cut by 0 bases and J by 0 bases, with 7 bases left in between. The CDR3 bases are TGTGCCAGCAGCTTAGCCGACAGGAGCACAGATACGCAGTATTTT. It is translated as CASSLADRSTDTQYF.

This clone has only one observation. The chain employs TRBV2 and TRBJ2-5, with D uncertain. CDR3 length: 14 amino acids. Trimming removed 7 bases from V and 1 base from J, with 13 bases in between. The germline gives CDR1 SNHLY, CDR2 FYNNEI. CDR3 sequence reads: CASIPPASQETQYF. CDR3 DNA: TGTGCCAGCATCCCCCCAGCGTCCCAAGAGACCCAGTACTTC. Drawing the rest from reference TRBV2 and TRBJ2-5, the complete variable domain is EPEVTQTPSHQVTQMGQEVILRCVPISNHLYFYWYRQILGQKVEFLVSFYNNEISEKSEIFDDQFSVERPDGSNFTLKIRSTKLEDSAMYFCASIPPASQETQYFGPGTRLLVL.

The chain carries TRBV9 and TRBJ1-1; tentatively, D is TRBD1 (6 bases). There are 13 residues in the CDR3. Trimming removed 0 bases at V and 10 bases at J, with 13 bases between. Germline CDR1 and CDR2: SGDLS and YYNGEE. The CDR3 nucleotides are TGTGCCAGCAGCGTAGGGGGGGGGCGAAGAGCTTTCTTT. This gives the protein CASSVGGGRRAFF.

The chain couples TRBV7-9 to TRBJ2-6, with D possibly being TRBD1 (6 bases). This CDR3 has 17 amino acids. Germline values: CDR1 SEHNR, CDR2 FQNEAQ (reference sequence). The V end lost 5 bases, the J end lost 0 bases, and 14 bases lay between the germline ends. The CDR3 loop is CASSNFGQSSGANVLTF. Here the CDR3 DNA reads TGTGCCAGCAGCAACTTCGGACAGAGCTCTGGGGCCAACGTCCTGACTTTC.